These T cell receptor beta chains were read from a single sample in a study of CD8 T cells in Susac syndrome. Each CDR3 protein gets one entry after TCRdb re-called the immunoSEQ multiplex PCR reads with MiXCR. The profile covers about 180,000 distinct CDR3 sequences, with 90% to 97% appearing a single time and roughly 0.095% taken by the ten largest. The sequencing input was CD4+ T cells from PBMCs. The receptors derive from a human donor with multiple sclerosis. The CDR3 runs from the conserved cysteine through the conserved F or W. The D gene is left open where the match is weak. Not all rows give a size; the values are once, few, many and, for expanded clones, a class.

j_call d_call v_call clone_size cdr3_nt cdr3_aa
TRBJ2-1 . TRBV7-9 . TGTGCCAGCAGCGGTTCGGGGTACAACAATGAGCAGTTCTTC CASSGSGYNNEQFF
TRBJ2-1 TRBD2 TRBV20-1 . TGCAGTGCTCCCCCCGTACTAGCGGGGGTCAATGAGCAGTTCTTC CSAPPVLAGVNEQFF
TRBJ1-1 . TRBV9 few TGTGCCAGCAGCGTAGTCGGGGCCCCCGAAGCTTTCTTT CASSVVGAPEAFF
TRBJ2-5 TRBD1 TRBV15 . TGTGCCACCAGCAGAGGGTTACGGGGACAGGAAGGGACCCAGTACTTC CATSRGLRGQEGTQYF
TRBJ2-1 . TRBV30 . TGTGCCACGGAACGGGGTGAGCAGTTCTTC CATERGEQFF
TRBJ2-7 . TRBV28 . TGTGCCAGCAGTACAACGGGACACATGAGCTCCTACGAGCAGTACTTC CASSTTGHMSSYEQYF
TRBJ2-7 . TRBV7-8 once TGTGCCAGCAGCCCCAGACGTTCAGTGGACGAGCAGTACTTC CASSPRRSVDEQYF
TRBJ2-3 . TRBV9 . TGTGCCAGCAGCGTAGCCGCCGGAGAGGTTTCGGCTACGCAGTATTTT CASSVAAGEVSATQYF
TRBJ2-7 . TRBV19 . TGTGCCAGTAGCCCTCTCCGGGACGTAGGAAGCAACGAGCAGTACTTC CASSPLRDVGSNEQYF
TRBJ2-1 . TRBV16 . TGTGCCAGCAGCCGAGGAGGGGGCAGCAATGAGCAGTTCTTC CASSRGGGSNEQFF
TRBJ2-5 TRBD2 TRBV14 . TGTGCCAGCAGGGCTAGCGGGACCCAAGAGACCCAGTACTTC CASRASGTQETQYF
TRBJ2-7 TRBD2 TRBV7-2 . TGTGCCAGCAGCCTGCAGCGGGGGAGCTCCTACGAGCAGTACTTC CASSLQRGSSYEQYF
TRBJ2-5 . TRBV19 . TGTGCCAGTGGGACTCAAGAGACCCAGTACTTC CASGTQETQYF
TRBJ1-6 TRBD1 TRBV20-1 . TGCAGTGCTAGAGGGACGGGACAGACGAACAATTCACCCCTCCACTTT CSARGTGQTNNSPLHF
TRBJ1-1 . TRBV19 . TGTGCCAGTAGGGCGGACTCATACCGGAGCACTGAAGCTTTCTTT CASRADSYRSTEAFF
TRBJ1-6 . TRBV5-1 . TGCGCCAGCATGGCAGGTGGCGGGGCCGGTGGGAATTCACCCCTCCACTTT CASMAGGGAGGNSPLHF
TRBJ2-7 . TRBV3-1 . TGTGCCAGCAGCCTACTTGGTCTTTCCTACTACGAGCAGTACTTC CASSLLGLSYYEQYF
TRBJ1-1 . TRBV5-1 . TGCGCCAGCAGCTTGGCGGGGGAGGGCACTGAAGCTTTCTTT CASSLAGEGTEAFF
TRBJ2-1 . TRBV5-1 . TGCGCCAGCAGCCGTCAACAGGGATCCTACAATGAGCAGTTCTTC CASSRQQGSYNEQFF
TRBJ1-2 TRBD1 TRBV14 . TGTGCCAGCAGCCCCGGCCGAGGGACAGGAAGTGGCTACACCTTC CASSPGRGTGSGYTF
TRBJ1-2 . TRBV5-6 . TGTGCCAGCAGCTTGGTAGGGACCGACAGAACCTATGGCTACACCTTC CASSLVGTDRTYGYTF
TRBJ2-6 . TRBV19 . TGTGCCAGTAGTGTCAGCTCTGGGGCCAACGTCCTGACTTTC CASSVSSGANVLTF
TRBJ2-3 . TRBV9 . TGTGCCAGCAGCCTTCAGGGGTTGATGGAAACAGATACGCAGTATTTT CASSLQGLMETDTQYF
TRBJ2-1 TRBD2 TRBV5-1 . TGCGCCAGCAGCTCCGGGACTAGCGGTTTAGGTGAGCAGTTCTTC CASSSGTSGLGEQFF
TRBJ1-5 . TRBV29-1 . TGCAGCGTTGGGTGGGATAGCAATCAGCCCCAGCATTTT CSVGWDSNQPQHF
TRBJ1-6 TRBD1 TRBV25-1 . TGTGCCAGCAGTATACAGACAGGGGATTATTCACCCCTCCACTTT CASSIQTGDYSPLHF
TRBJ1-6 . TRBV14 . TGTGCCAGCAGCCAAGTGGGTAATTCACCCCTCCACTTT CASSQVGNSPLHF
TRBJ1-2 . TRBV20-1 . TGCAGTGCTAGCTCTTGGGACCCGGGGTCGGATGGCTACACCTTC CSASSWDPGSDGYTF